This is a list of T cell receptor beta chains from one sample in a study of T-cell memory formation after mild COVID-19. One entry per CDR3 protein, called by TCRdb with MiXCR from the 5' RACE reads. The sample holds 200,000 to 300,000 distinct CDR3 sequences, around a tenth seen once. What was sequenced was PBMCs or a T cell subset sorted from them (not recorded which). The receptors come from a man aged 18-30 years who had mild COVID-19 (a few samples of this study predate the infection). Cell type and time point are not known. Each CDR3 is given with its conserved first and last residue. Each record gives: D gene, J gene, V gene, clone size, CDR3 length, CDR3 DNA, CDR3 protein. D genes are given only for firm matches. Part of the rows lack a size; the others show once, few, many or a class for expanded clones.

>.|TRBJ2-7|TRBV5-1|few|15
TGCGCCAGCAGCCATGGACTCACTAGCTCCTACGAGCAGTACTTC
CASSHGLTSSYEQYF
>.|TRBJ1-6|TRBV30|few|13
TGTGCCTGCGAGGGATCTCATAATTCACCCCTCCACTTT
CACEGSHNSPLHF
>.|TRBJ1-4|TRBV28|once|11
TGTGCGACTGGGGTTCGTGAAAAACTGTTTTTT
CATGVREKLFF
>TRBD1|TRBJ2-5|TRBV7-3|once|14
TGTGCCAGCAGTTATACCGGGACAGAAGAGACCCGGTACTTC
CASSYTGTEETRYF
>.|TRBJ1-5|TRBV6-5|.|16
TGTGCCAGCAGTATTGGGGCGGCCTATAGCAATCAGCCCCAGCATTTT
CASSIGAAYSNQPQHF
>TRBD1|TRBJ1-2|TRBV9|few|13
TGTGCCAGCAGAGACGACAGGGCTAGTGGCTACACCTTC
CASRDDRASGYTF
>TRBD1|TRBJ1-2|TRBV6-2/TRBV6-3|.|13
TGTGCCAGCAGTTACGGAGGGGGCGATGGCTACACCTTC
CASSYGGGDGYTF
>.|TRBJ2-1|TRBV7-9|few|13
TGTGCCAGCAGCTCCGGGTCGTGGAATGAGCAGTTCTTC
CASSSGSWNEQFF
>.|TRBJ2-7|TRBV7-2|few|14
TGTGCCAGCAGGCCCGGGGCGGGCCCCTACGAGCAGTACTTC
CASRPGAGPYEQYF
>TRBD2|TRBJ2-5|TRBV7-6|.|18
TGTGCCAGCAGCTTTAGACCGCGGACTAGCGGGGACTCGGAGACCCAGTACTTC
CASSFRPRTSGDSETQYF
>.|TRBJ2-1|TRBV6-2/TRBV6-3|.|14
TGTGCCAGCAGCCCCGACCGACTAGTCAATGAGCAGTTCTTC
CASSPDRLVNEQFF
>.|TRBJ2-2|TRBV7-6|.|17
TGTGCCAGCAGCCCTAGCAGGGGGGGGACGAACACCGGGGAGCTGTTTTTT
CASSPSRGGTNTGELFF
>.|TRBJ2-3|TRBV11-2|few|14
TGTGCCAGCAGCTTATATCAGGGTTCAGATACGCAGTATTTT
CASSLYQGSDTQYF
>.|TRBJ2-3|TRBV20-1|.|11
TGCAGTGTTATCAGGGGAGATACGCAGTATTTT
CSVIRGDTQYF
>TRBD2|TRBJ2-3|TRBV7-9|many|14
TGTGCCAGCAGCTTAACGGGGGGTCTAGATACGCAGTATTTT
CASSLTGGLDTQYF
>.|TRBJ2-1|TRBV12-3/TRBV12-4|many|11
TGTGCCAGCAGGCTCGCCGCTGAGCAGTTCTTC
CASRLAAEQFF
>.|TRBJ2-3|TRBV29-1|.|11
TGCAGCGTTGCTGGGACAGATACGCAGTATTTT
CSVAGTDTQYF
>.|TRBJ1-5|TRBV7-2|.|13
TGTGCCAGCAGGGGGGGAGCTTATCAGCCCCAGCATTTT
CASRGGAYQPQHF
>.|TRBJ2-5|TRBV7-9|.|11
TGTGCCAGCAGCCGATTGGCTTTCCAGTACTTC
CASSRLAFQYF
>.|TRBJ1-1|TRBV12-3/TRBV12-4|.|14
TGTGCCAGCAGTTTAGTTGAGTCGAACACTGAAGCTTTCTTT
CASSLVESNTEAFF
>.|TRBJ1-2|TRBV9|.|15
TGTGCCAGCAGCGGTTCATCAATAGCTAACTATGGCTACACCTTC
CASSGSSIANYGYTF
>.|TRBJ1-2|TRBV12-3/TRBV12-4|.|13
TGTGCCAGCAGGCCGACAGGACCTTATGGCTACACCTTC
CASRPTGPYGYTF
>.|TRBJ2-4|TRBV12-3/TRBV12-4|.|14
TGTGCCAGCAGTTTAACCTCTAGTGACCGCAATCAGTACTTC
CASSLTSSDRNQYF
>TRBD1|TRBJ1-2|TRBV5-4|once|13
TGTGCCAGCAGCAGACAGGGCTTCTATGGCTACACCTTC
CASSRQGFYGYTF
>.|TRBJ2-3|TRBV4-2|many|15
TGTGCCAGCAGCCAAGAACTTTCGGCCCCAGATACGCAGTATTTT
CASSQELSAPDTQYF
>TRBD1|TRBJ2-3|TRBV20-1|many|13
TGCAGTGCTGGACAGGCCCGGACAGATACGCAGTATTTT
CSAGQARTDTQYF
>.|TRBJ2-1|TRBV20-1|.|10
TGCAGTGCCGCCAGACCTGAGCAGTTCTTC
CSAARPEQFF
>TRBD1|TRBJ2-5|TRBV5-1|.|16
TGCGCCAGCAGCCCGGATGACAGGGAGCTATGGGAGACCCAGTACTTC
CASSPDDRELWETQYF